What follows are 16 T cell receptor beta chains derived from one specimen sequenced in a study of T cell responses to AZD1222 COVID-19 vaccine. Sequencing was performed with immunoSEQ multiplex PCR; in TCRdb, only in-frame clones are kept and a portion is missing. Among under 200,000 clones, roughly nine tenths were seen once, and the ten largest hold about 1.6%. This specimen consisted of peripheral blood, obtained on day 0 of AZD1222 vaccination. The receptor source for this set is an adult in good health.

This clone showed up just once. The rearrangement uses TRBV2 and TRBJ2-7; D is unclear. Looked up from germline, CDR1 is SNHLY and CDR2 is FYNNEI. The length of the CDR3 is 12 residues. Trimming pared 7 bases from V and 4 bases from J, leaving 11 bases between. The CDR3 DNA is TGTGCCAGCATCGTCGGAGAGTACGAGCAGTACTTC. Residues: CASIVGEYEQYF.

This clone came up once. CDR3 coding DNA: TGTGCCAGCAGTTCCCTATTGGTAGCGGGGTCCTACAATGAGCAGTTCTTC. As protein: CASSSLLVAGSYNEQFF. This chain connects TRBV6-2 or TRBV6-3 to TRBJ2-1; 8 bases match TRBD2. The trim removed 4 bases at V and 1 base at J, leaving 9 bases unmatched. CDR3 length: 17 amino acids. Germline CDR1 is MNHEY and CDR2 is SVGEGT.

The chain is built from TRBV4-1 and TRBJ2-5, with 7 bases that match TRBD1. The CDR3 is made up of 16 amino acids. Germline assignment: CDR1 MGHRA and CDR2 YSYEKL. With V trimmed by 4 bases and J by 2 bases, 10 bases remained unmatched. CDR3: CASSLSPGQTQETQYF. CDR3 bases: TGCGCCAGCAGCCTCAGTCCGGGACAGACTCAAGAGACCCAGTACTTC.

The J gene is TRBJ2-7, the V gene TRBV7-2; the D gene is possibly TRBD2 (5 bases). The germline V and J ends were trimmed by 1 base and 3 bases, with 10 bases remaining between them. The CDR3 runs 14 residues. Germline V gives CDR1 SGHTA, CDR2 FQGNSA. CDR3 sequence (DNA): TGTGCCAGCAGCTTAGAAACACTAGTCTACGAGCAGTACTTC. Protein product: CASSLETLVYEQYF.

This clone came up once. The chain couples TRBV28 to TRBJ1-1; 10 positions agree with TRBD1. From germline, CDR1 is MDHEN and CDR2 SYDVKM. V was pared by 7 bases and J by 4 bases, with 18 bases of the junction left unmatched. The CDR3 runs 18 residues. CDR3 residues: CASTALRDRGPHGTEAFF. The CDR3 DNA is TGTGCCAGCACCGCACTCCGGGACAGGGGCCCCCACGGCACTGAAGCTTTCTTT.

The chain is built from TRBV9 and TRBJ1-6; 9 bases fit TRBD1. V lost 2 bases to trimming and J lost 8 bases; unmatched junction nucleotides: 11. Germline CDR1 reads SGDLS; CDR2 reads YYNGEE. CDR3 length: 17 residues. Here the CDR3 reads CASSVPNRGRRDSPLHF. The CDR3 DNA follows: TGTGCCAGCAGCGTCCCGAACAGGGGGCGAAGGGATTCACCCCTCCACTTT.

This clone showed up just once. The gene calls are TRBV4-1 and TRBJ2-2; a possible D gene is TRBD1 (7 bases). The CDR3 totals 16 residues. V was shortened by 1 base and J by 5 bases, with 14 bases between the two germline ends. Germline CDR1 MGHRA, CDR2 YSYEKL. The CDR3: CASSQVPRGETGELFF. DNA of the CDR3: TGCGCCAGCAGCCAAGTCCCCAGGGGGGAGACCGGGGAGCTGTTTTTT.

V and J are TRBV24-1 and TRBJ2-2; 7 bases map to TRBD2. The CDR3 is 14 amino acids. Germline lookup yields CDR1 KGHDR and CDR2 SFDVKD. After removal of 3 bases from V and 5 bases from J, the junction contained 2 bases not matched to a gene. The CDR3 region has the DNA TGTGCCACCAGTGATAGGACTAGAACCGGGGAGCTGTTTTTT. Translated, it gives CATSDRTRTGELFF.

This clone occurred once. J is TRBJ1-5 and V is TRBV7-9; unclear D gene. This CDR3 region has 12 residues. Trimming pared 5 bases from V and 5 bases from J, leaving 7 bases between. Germline CDR1 reads SEHNR; CDR2 reads FQNEAQ (reference sequence). The CDR3 sequence: CASSLTDQPQHF. In DNA, the CDR3 is TGTGCCAGCAGCCTAACCGATCAGCCCCAGCATTTT.

This chain links TRBV6-5 with TRBJ2-3, with 7 bases aligning to TRBD1. CDR1 is MNHEY, CDR2 SVGAGI, per germline. Trimming took 10 bases from V and 3 from J; bases not matched to a gene: 13. This CDR3 region has 15 residues. CDR3 bases: TGTGCCACGCGACCGGGTACAGGGGAAACAGATACGCAGTATTTT. This gives the protein CATRPGTGETDTQYF.

The chain recombines TRBV19 with TRBJ2-3, with D possibly TRBD2 on 7 matching bases. CDR3 length: 15 residues. The V gene lost 1 base and the J gene lost 1 base, with 9 bases spanning the gap. CDR1 is LNHDA and CDR2 is SQIVND in the germline V gene (reference sequence). CDR3 nucleotides: TGTGCCAGTAGTATAGCGGGGGGCCGCACAGATACGCAGTATTTT. Residues: CASSIAGGRTDTQYF.

The chain recombines TRBV3-1 (or the pseudogene TRBV3-2) with TRBJ2-2; the D gene is possibly TRBD2 (5 bases). Trimming cost V 1 base and J 4 bases, with 10 bases left between them. The CDR3 has 15 amino acids. CDR1 and CDR2 (germline): LGHDT, YNNKEL (reference sequence). The CDR3 sequence: CASSQVGGGTGELFF. The CDR3 DNA reads as TGTGCCAGCAGCCAAGTCGGCGGAGGCACCGGGGAGCTGTTTTTT.

The gene calls are TRBV11-3 and TRBJ2-1; D remains unclear. Trimming removed 5 bases at V and 4 bases at J, with 15 bases between. Germline V CDR1 and CDR2: SGHNT, YENEEA. CDR3 length equals 15 residues. CDR3 sequence (DNA): TGTGCCAGCAGCGGTACGACCGAACGTTACAATGAGCAGTTCTTC. Its protein is CASSGTTERYNEQFF.

The rearrangement uses TRBV19 and TRBJ1-3; no definite D call. V dropped 9 bases and J dropped 0 bases, with 21 bases sitting between them. The CDR3 runs to 17 residues. CDR1 is LNHDA, CDR2 SQIVND, per germline (reference sequence). The CDR3 DNA reads as TGTGCCAGCCTAACCCCCCCCGGCCTCCTCTCTGGAAACACCATATATTTT. The encoded protein is CASLTPPGLLSGNTIYF.

The rearrangement uses TRBV6-5 and TRBJ1-2, with D possibly matching TRBD1 (5 bases). This CDR3 has 14 amino acids. Trimming left V 2 bases short and J 2 bases short, with 9 bases between. Looked up from germline, CDR1 is MNHEY and CDR2 is SVGAGI. As DNA, the CDR3 is TGTGCCAGCAGTTACCAGGGTATGAACTATGGCTACACCTTC. Translation gives CASSYQGMNYGYTF.

This chain joins TRBV2 and TRBJ1-2; D gene unclear. Trimming left V 4 bases short and J 1 base short, with 10 bases between. CDR1 is SNHLY, CDR2 FYNNEI, per germline. CDR3 length: 14 amino acids. CDR3: CASSAPRLNYGYTF. The CDR3 DNA sequence: TGTGCCAGCAGTGCCCCTCGGCTTAACTATGGCTACACCTTC.